These T cell receptor beta chains were read from a single sample in a study of breast tumors, draining lymph nodes, adjacent tissues. MiXCR, applied by TCRdb to the multiplex PCR reads, yields one record per CDR3 protein. This sample has about 180,000 distinct CDR3 sequences, with more than 25% found just once. The specimen sequenced was axillary lymph node tissue. The source of these receptors is a female donor with breast cancer. Some clones in this sample may be carry-over from other donors' samples. Each CDR3 is given with its conserved first and last residue. A D gene is named only where the DNA matches it firmly. The size of a clone is reported for some rows only, either as once, few or many, or as a class for expanded clones.

cdr3_nt: TGCGCCAGCAGCCAAGATCCGGGCCCTCAAGAGACCCAGTACTTC; cdr3_aa: CASSQDPGPQETQYF; clone_size: many; d_call: -; cdr3_length: 15; j_call: TRBJ2-5; v_call: TRBV4-1
cdr3_nt: TGCGCCAGCAGCCCCAGGGGACAGGTCGTTTACGCCGGGGAGCTGTTTTTT; cdr3_aa: CASSPRGQVVYAGELFF; clone_size: many; d_call: TRBD1; cdr3_length: 17; j_call: TRBJ2-2; v_call: TRBV4-1
cdr3_nt: TGTGCCAGCAGTTGGAGGGGGACCGGGGAGCTGTTTTTT; cdr3_aa: CASSWRGTGELFF; clone_size: few; d_call: -; cdr3_length: 13; j_call: TRBJ2-2; v_call: TRBV28
cdr3_nt: TGTGCCAGCCAACCAGAATCCCCAAGCTCTGGAAACACCATATATTTT; cdr3_aa: CASQPESPSSGNTIYF; clone_size: many; d_call: -; cdr3_length: 16; j_call: TRBJ1-3; v_call: TRBV9
cdr3_nt: TGCGCCAGCAGTGCACGGACAGGGGGGGGAGAGACCCAGTACTTC; cdr3_aa: CASSARTGGGETQYF; clone_size: -; d_call: TRBD1; cdr3_length: 15; j_call: TRBJ2-5; v_call: TRBV10-1
cdr3_nt: TGTGCCAGCAGACGCGGACAGGGGGCACCTCAGCCCCAGCATTTT; cdr3_aa: CASRRGQGAPQPQHF; clone_size: few; d_call: TRBD1; cdr3_length: 15; j_call: TRBJ1-5; v_call: TRBV28
cdr3_nt: TGCGCCAGCAGCGGGGAGGGACAGGGGAGTACGCAGTATTTT; cdr3_aa: CASSGEGQGSTQYF; clone_size: many; d_call: TRBD1; cdr3_length: 14; j_call: TRBJ2-3; v_call: TRBV10-1
cdr3_nt: TGTGCCAGCAGTTACCAGGGGGGGGGCGCAAATCCCCCCTACTATGGCTACACCTTC; cdr3_aa: CASSYQGGGANPPYYGYTF; clone_size: many; d_call: TRBD1; cdr3_length: 19; j_call: TRBJ1-2; v_call: TRBV6-5
cdr3_nt: TGTGCCAGCAGGCCGAGCCGGGACACTCAGCATTTT; cdr3_aa: CASRPSRDTQHF; clone_size: -; d_call: -; cdr3_length: 12; j_call: TRBJ1-5; v_call: TRBV2
cdr3_nt: TGTGCCAGCAGTTCACCCAGGGGGCAATATGGCTACACCTTC; cdr3_aa: CASSSPRGQYGYTF; clone_size: many; d_call: TRBD1; cdr3_length: 14; j_call: TRBJ1-2; v_call: TRBV28
cdr3_nt: TGTGCCAGCAGCGCGCCCGTCAGGGCTAATGAAAAACTGTTTTTT; cdr3_aa: CASSAPVRANEKLFF; clone_size: many; d_call: -; cdr3_length: 15; j_call: TRBJ1-4; v_call: TRBV7-3
cdr3_nt: TGTGCCAGCAGTGATGACACAAGCTCCCTAGACCTGTGGGATTCACCCCTCCACTTT; cdr3_aa: CASSDDTSSLDLWDSPLHF; clone_size: -; d_call: -; cdr3_length: 19; j_call: TRBJ1-6; v_call: TRBV2
cdr3_nt: TGTGCCAGCAGGCGGACGGCTTCCTACGAGCAGTACTTC; cdr3_aa: CASRRTASYEQYF; clone_size: many; d_call: -; cdr3_length: 13; j_call: TRBJ2-7; v_call: TRBV6-5
cdr3_nt: TGCAGTGCTAGAAGGGACCTGAACACTGAAGCTTTCTTT; cdr3_aa: CSARRDLNTEAFF; clone_size: few; d_call: -; cdr3_length: 13; j_call: TRBJ1-1; v_call: TRBV20-1
cdr3_nt: TGTGCCACCAATTTAGGACTAGCGTTTCCAGAGACCCAGTACTTC; cdr3_aa: CATNLGLAFPETQYF; clone_size: many; d_call: TRBD2; cdr3_length: 15; j_call: TRBJ2-5; v_call: TRBV24-1
cdr3_nt: TGTGCCAGCAGTTTATCCAGTAGGGGCGGGGGTAACACAGATACGCAGTATTTT; cdr3_aa: CASSLSSRGGGNTDTQYF; clone_size: many; d_call: TRBD2; cdr3_length: 18; j_call: TRBJ2-3; v_call: TRBV28
cdr3_nt: TGTGCCATCAGCGGCCTATACAATGAGCAGTTCTTC; cdr3_aa: CAISGLYNEQFF; clone_size: -; d_call: -; cdr3_length: 12; j_call: TRBJ2-1; v_call: TRBV10-3
cdr3_nt: TGCGCCACTCAGCGGGATTCCTACAATGAGCAGTTCTTC; cdr3_aa: CATQRDSYNEQFF; clone_size: many; d_call: TRBD2; cdr3_length: 13; j_call: TRBJ2-1; v_call: TRBV4-1
cdr3_nt: TGCAGTGCTAGAGTACCCGGAGGGTCACCCCTCCACTTT; cdr3_aa: CSARVPGGSPLHF; clone_size: many; d_call: -; cdr3_length: 13; j_call: TRBJ1-6; v_call: TRBV20-1
cdr3_nt: TGTGCCATCAGGGACGATTTGCCCGGGACCGGGGAGCTGTCTTTT; cdr3_aa: CAIRDDLPGTGELSF; clone_size: -; d_call: -; cdr3_length: 15; j_call: TRBJ2-2; v_call: TRBV10-3
cdr3_nt: TGCAGTGCTAGAGGAGGACTAGCGGGAGGACAGCTAACGAACCCCTACGAGCAGTACTTC; cdr3_aa: CSARGGLAGGQLTNPYEQYF; clone_size: many; d_call: TRBD2; cdr3_length: 20; j_call: TRBJ2-7; v_call: TRBV20-1
cdr3_nt: TGTGCCACCAGTGACACCCAGGGGGCACGCGAGCAGTACTTC; cdr3_aa: CATSDTQGAREQYF; clone_size: -; d_call: TRBD1; cdr3_length: 14; j_call: TRBJ2-7; v_call: TRBV24-1
cdr3_nt: TGTGCCAGCAGGGTCGGGACACAACGGCATCAGCCCCAGCATTTT; cdr3_aa: CASRVGTQRHQPQHF; clone_size: many; d_call: -; cdr3_length: 15; j_call: TRBJ1-5; v_call: TRBV6-2/TRBV6-3
cdr3_nt: TGTGCCGGCAGCGTGGTAAGTAGTTTATTTTCTGAAAGACTGTTTTTT; cdr3_aa: CAGSVVSSLFSERLFF; clone_size: -; d_call: -; cdr3_length: 16; j_call: TRBJ1-4; v_call: TRBV9
cdr3_nt: TGCGCCAGCACCCCCACGACAGGGCCCACTGAAGCTTTCTTT; cdr3_aa: CASTPTTGPTEAFF; clone_size: few; d_call: TRBD1; cdr3_length: 14; j_call: TRBJ1-1; v_call: TRBV5-1
cdr3_nt: TGTGCCAGCAGTTACACCGGCCAGGGAACCCAATACAATGAGCAGTTCTTC; cdr3_aa: CASSYTGQGTQYNEQFF; clone_size: few; d_call: -; cdr3_length: 17; j_call: TRBJ2-1; v_call: TRBV6-2/TRBV6-3
cdr3_nt: TGCGCCAGCAGCCAAGGACCGCGACAGGAGAATGGAAACACCATATATTTT; cdr3_aa: CASSQGPRQENGNTIYF; clone_size: -; d_call: -; cdr3_length: 17; j_call: TRBJ1-3; v_call: TRBV4-1
cdr3_nt: TGTGCCAGCAGACAGGGGCTCACAGATACGCAGTATTTT; cdr3_aa: CASRQGLTDTQYF; clone_size: -; d_call: TRBD1; cdr3_length: 13; j_call: TRBJ2-3; v_call: TRBV4-2
cdr3_nt: TGTGCCTGGAAGCGGTTCCAGAACACTGAAGCTTTCTTT; cdr3_aa: CAWKRFQNTEAFF; clone_size: -; d_call: -; cdr3_length: 13; j_call: TRBJ1-1; v_call: TRBV30
cdr3_nt: TGTGCCAGTAGCAGCGGGCACTACGAGCAGTACTTC; cdr3_aa: CASSSGHYEQYF; clone_size: medium-sized; d_call: -; cdr3_length: 12; j_call: TRBJ2-7; v_call: TRBV19
cdr3_nt: TGCGCCAGCAGTGAGTCCCTCGCGGGGGGGCCGGTAGATACGCAGTATTTT; cdr3_aa: CASSESLAGGPVDTQYF; clone_size: many; d_call: TRBD2; cdr3_length: 17; j_call: TRBJ2-3; v_call: TRBV10-1
cdr3_nt: TGCGCCAGCAGCCAAGGGGGACTAATCCGAACTAATGAAAAACTGTTTTTT; cdr3_aa: CASSQGGLIRTNEKLFF; clone_size: many; d_call: -; cdr3_length: 17; j_call: TRBJ1-4; v_call: TRBV4-3
cdr3_nt: TGCAGTGCTATCATAGGGGATCAGCCCCAGCATTTT; cdr3_aa: CSAIIGDQPQHF; clone_size: many; d_call: -; cdr3_length: 12; j_call: TRBJ1-5; v_call: TRBV20-1
cdr3_nt: TGTGCCAGCAGCCCTCGACTAGCTACAAGCACAGATACGCAGTATTTT; cdr3_aa: CASSPRLATSTDTQYF; clone_size: many; d_call: TRBD2; cdr3_length: 16; j_call: TRBJ2-3; v_call: TRBV7-6
cdr3_nt: TGCGCCAGCAGCTTCGACAGCGCCTATGGCTACACCTTC; cdr3_aa: CASSFDSAYGYTF; clone_size: many; d_call: -; cdr3_length: 13; j_call: TRBJ1-2; v_call: TRBV5-1
cdr3_nt: TGCAGCGTTGAACTCGGACAGGGGAAGTATTTT; cdr3_aa: CSVELGQGKYF; clone_size: many; d_call: TRBD1; cdr3_length: 11; j_call: TRBJ2-3; v_call: TRBV29-1
cdr3_nt: TGCAGTGCTCCGGACAGGGGCATTGGCTACACCTTC; cdr3_aa: CSAPDRGIGYTF; clone_size: -; d_call: TRBD1; cdr3_length: 12; j_call: TRBJ1-2; v_call: TRBV20-1
cdr3_nt: TGCGCCAGCAGTCTGGCGGGGGGTAATTCACCCCTCCACTTT; cdr3_aa: CASSLAGGNSPLHF; clone_size: many; d_call: -; cdr3_length: 14; j_call: TRBJ1-6; v_call: TRBV4-1
cdr3_nt: TGTGCCGCGAAGGGAGGGGTCGCGGGCACTGAAGCTTTCTTT; cdr3_aa: CAAKGGVAGTEAFF; clone_size: few; d_call: -; cdr3_length: 14; j_call: TRBJ1-1; v_call: TRBV12-3/TRBV12-4
cdr3_nt: TGTGCCAGTAGTCCAACAGGGAGCACAGATACGCAGTATTTT; cdr3_aa: CASSPTGSTDTQYF; clone_size: many; d_call: -; cdr3_length: 14; j_call: TRBJ2-3; v_call: TRBV19